These 15 T cell receptor beta chains came from one sample sequenced in a study of blood T cell repertoires in COVID-19. Using immunoSEQ multiplex PCR, the repertoire was profiled, and TCRdb retains in-frame clones only, with some absent. The sample includes around 300,000 clones, approximately 88% of them seen just once. The sample was PBMCs or T cells enriched from blood (not recorded which). The receptor set was obtained from a woman aged 40-49 years who had recovered from COVID-19.

V is TRBV7-8 and J is TRBJ1-2; D is ambiguous. This CDR3 region has 13 residues. The germline gives CDR1 SGHVS, CDR2 FQNEAQ. V lost 1 base and J lost 8, with 11 bases in between. DNA for the CDR3: TGTGCCAGCAGCTTAGGAGGGATTGGGGGCTACACCTTC. Its protein product is CASSLGGIGGYTF.

The CDR3 coding sequence is TGTGCCAGCAGTTACGACCCTAGCAAAAGCTCCTACGAGCAGTACTTC. Translated: CASSYDPSKSSYEQYF. The V call is TRBV6-2 or TRBV6-3, the J call TRBJ2-7, with a tentative D call TRBD2 (5 bases). This CDR3 spans 16 amino acids. The V gene lost 2 bases and the J gene lost 0 bases, with 14 bases spanning the gap. Germline V gene sequence: CDR1 MNHEY, CDR2 SVGEGT.

The chain has TRBV30 and TRBJ1-1, with 9 bases matching TRBD1. CDR3 size: 16 residues. The V segment lost 3 bases and the J segment 0 bases; nucleotides outside the gene matches: 8. Germline V gene lookup returns CDR1 GTSNPN and CDR2 SVGIG (reference sequence). CDR3 DNA sequence: TGTGCCTGGAGCGGACAGGGGTTCGCGGTGAACACTGAAGCTTTCTTT. This translates into CAWSGQGFAVNTEAFF.

The chain uses TRBV7-9 and TRBJ2-7; a possible D gene is TRBD1 (5 bases). Trimming took 3 bases from V and 3 from J, leaving 6 bases between them. The CDR3 runs to 12 residues. From germline, CDR1 is SEHNR and CDR2 FQNEAQ (reference sequence). CDR3 nucleotide sequence: TGTGCCAGCAGCTTCGACAGCTACGAGCAGTACTTC. Protein product: CASSFDSYEQYF.

This clone appeared a single time. V is TRBV6-5 and J is TRBJ1-2, with 7 bases lining up with TRBD1. Trimming at V came to 5 bases and at J to 4 bases, leaving 4 bases not matched to a gene. The CDR3 length is 13 residues. Germline values: CDR1 MNHEY, CDR2 SVGAGI. DNA of the CDR3: TGTGCCAGCAGTCAACAGGGGCCCTATGGCTACACCTTC. Translation: CASSQQGPYGYTF.

This chain connects TRBV5-1 to TRBJ1-2; 8 bases fit TRBD1. Per the germline V gene, CDR1 is SGHRS and CDR2 is YFSETQ. The length of the CDR3 is 15 residues. The V segment lost 0 bases and the J segment 4 bases; nucleotides outside the gene matches: 5. CDR3 sequence reads: CASSLGFQGAYGYTF. The CDR3 DNA is TGCGCCAGCAGCTTGGGGTTTCAGGGGGCCTATGGCTACACCTTC. The whole variable domain, remainder taken from reference TRBV5-1 and TRBJ1-2, is KAGVTQTPRYLIKTRGQQVTLSCSPISGHRSVSWYQQTPGQGLQFLFEYFSETQRNKGNFPGRFSGRQFSNSRSEMNVSTLELGDSALYLCASSLGFQGAYGYTFGSGTRLTVV.

The J gene is TRBJ2-7, the V gene TRBV5-6, with D maybe TRBD1 (5 bases). The CDR3 has 16 amino acids. V lost 0 bases to trimming and J lost 1 base, with 14 bases between them. CDR1 SGHDT and CDR2 YYEEEE come from the germline V gene. The CDR3 here is CASSLEGQTLSYEQYF. The CDR3 DNA sequence: TGTGCCAGCAGCTTGGAGGGGCAGACACTATCCTACGAGCAGTACTTC.

This chain uses TRBV30 with TRBJ2-1; 13 bases are a match to TRBD2. CDR1 and CDR2 from the germline V gene are GTSNPN and SVGIG (reference sequence). J was trimmed by 3 bases and V by 1 base; bases with no gene match: 9. This CDR3 comprises 18 residues. The CDR3 nucleotides are TGTGCCTGGAGTGCGCATCCCGGGACTAGCGGGAACTACAATGAGCAGTTCTTC. Protein product: CAWSAHPGTSGNYNEQFF.

Here the CDR3 reads CATSDLTGSVDEQYF. In DNA, the CDR3 is TGTGCCACCAGTGATTTGACAGGGTCCGTCGACGAGCAGTACTTC. The chain couples TRBV24-1 to TRBJ2-7, with D possibly matching TRBD1 (6 bases). There are 15 residues in the CDR3. Trimming cost V 0 bases and J 5 bases, with 13 bases left between them. Germline lookup yields CDR1 KGHDR and CDR2 SFDVKD.

The chain employs TRBV5-1 and TRBJ1-6, with TRBD1 matching 9 bases. Germline V gives CDR1 SGHRS, CDR2 YFSETQ. J gave up 6 bases and V 3 bases, and 7 bases lay outside the gene matches. The CDR3 is 16 residues long. CDR3 residues: CASSSGTGSSNSPLHF. In DNA form, the CDR3 reads TGCGCCAGCAGCTCCGGGACAGGGTCTAGTAATTCACCCCTCCACTTT.

The rearrangement uses TRBV11-2 and TRBJ1-2; D gene ambiguous. The CDR3 runs 15 residues. From germline, CDR1 is SGHAT and CDR2 FQNNGV. Trimming cost V 4 bases and J 3 bases, with 15 bases left between them. The CDR3 nucleotides are TGTGCCAGCAGCTCAATAGGGCAGGAGGACTATGGCTACACCTTC. Residues: CASSSIGQEDYGYTF.

The chain couples TRBV5-1 to TRBJ1-5; the D gene is possibly TRBD1 (6 bases). CDR1 SGHRS and CDR2 YFSETQ come from the germline V gene. V shed 0 bases and J shed 11 bases, with 15 bases lying between them. The CDR3 runs 14 residues. The CDR3 spells CASSLGGGESAQHF. The CDR3 bases are TGCGCCAGCAGCTTGGGAGGGGGGGAATCAGCCCAGCATTTT.

The chain carries TRBV19 and TRBJ2-3, with 7 bases that match TRBD1. The CDR3 contains 17 residues. Per germline, CDR1 LNHDA and CDR2 SQIVND (reference sequence). The V segment lost 1 base and the J segment 4 bases; nucleotides outside the gene matches: 11. CDR3 in amino acids: CASSIALYRGDADTQYF. The CDR3 region has the DNA TGTGCCAGTAGTATAGCCCTATACAGGGGTGATGCAGATACGCAGTATTTT.

CDR3 nucleotide sequence: TGTGCCAGCAGTCAAAGCGGAGGAGTCTATGGCTACACCTTC. Translated, it gives CASSQSGGVYGYTF. V usage is TRBV9 and J usage is TRBJ1-2, with D unresolved. The ends were cut back, 5 bases at V and 4 bases at J, with 15 bases in the middle. This CDR3 spans 14 amino acids. Germline CDR1 is SGDLS and CDR2 is YYNGEE.

V is TRBV18 and J is TRBJ2-3; TRBD2 is a possible D gene (6 bases). Trimming removed 6 bases at V and 2 bases at J, with 21 bases between. The CDR3 loop spans 17 amino acids. CDR1 and CDR2 (germline): KGHSH, LQKENI. CDR3 nucleotides: TGTGCCAGCTCCCGAACGGGTGGAGGGAGCCCCACAGATACGCAGTATTTT. Protein sequence: CASSRTGGGSPTDTQYF. The variable domain in full, with the rest retrieved from reference TRBV18 and TRBJ2-3, is NAGVMQNPRHLVRRRGQEARLRCSPMKGHSHVYWYRQLPEEGLKFMVYLQKENIIDESGMPKERFSAEFPKEGPSILRIQQVVRGDSAAYFCASSRTGGGSPTDTQYFGPGTRLTVL.